The 25 T cell receptor beta chains given below trace back to one sample, sequenced in a study of technical replicates of blood from a few donors. Using immunoSEQ multiplex PCR, the repertoire was profiled, and TCRdb retains in-frame clones only, with some absent. This sample has roughly 80,000 clones; 96% occur once, and the top ten carry roughly 0.34%. Sequencing used T cells isolated from PBMCs. These receptors originate from a human donor in good health.

The chain carries TRBV13 and TRBJ2-1, with D maybe TRBD2 (6 bases). From germline, CDR1 is PRHDT and CDR2 FYEKMQ (reference sequence). The CDR3 extends over 15 amino acids. The ends were cut back, 9 bases at V and 4 bases at J, with 19 bases in the middle. DNA of the CDR3: TGTGCCAGTACGCGAAGGGACTCGCCATACAATGAGCAGTTCTTC. Its translation: CASTRRDSPYNEQFF. Together with reference TRBV13 and TRBJ2-1, the CDR3 gives the full variable domain: AAGVIQSPRHLIKEKRETATLKCYPIPRHDTVYWYQQGPGQDPQFLISFYEKMQSDKGSIPDRFSAQQFSDYHSELNMSSLELGDSALYFCASTRRDSPYNEQFFGPGTRLTVL.

The chain combines TRBV30 with TRBJ1-5; D perhaps matches TRBD1 (5 bases). From germline, CDR1 is GTSNPN and CDR2 SVGIG (reference sequence). V lost 7 bases and J 3 bases, leaving 22 bases between the germline ends. CDR3 length: 16 residues. The CDR3 DNA reads TGTGCCTCGGGAGCTAATACCGGGACCGCCAATCAGCCCCAGCATTTT. Translation gives CASGANTGTANQPQHF.

V usage is TRBV28 and J usage is TRBJ1-2; TRBD1 aligns across 8 bases. Per germline, CDR1 MDHEN and CDR2 SYDVKM. This CDR3 comprises 17 residues. V trimming: 3 bases; J trimming: 7 bases; junction bases outside the gene matches: 16. CDR3 bases: TGTGCCAGCAGTTTTCCCCGATACAGGGGGGGCGCAGCTGGCTACACCTTC. Amino acid sequence: CASSFPRYRGGAAGYTF.

The V and J genes are TRBV6-5 and TRBJ1-1; D may be TRBD1 (5 bases). There are 15 residues in the CDR3. The V end was cut by 7 bases, the J end by 3 bases, with 18 bases between. The germline V gene has CDR1 MNHEY and CDR2 SVGAGI. Here the CDR3 DNA reads TGTGCCAGCACCCTACGGCGGGGGAGGCACACTGAAGCTTTCTTT. This encodes CASTLRRGRHTEAFF.

The chain has TRBV28 and TRBJ1-1; possibly TRBD1 for D (5 bases). The CDR3 has 17 amino acids. Germline V lookup: CDR1 MDHEN, CDR2 SYDVKM. V lost 6 bases to trimming and J lost 3 bases, with 23 bases between them. In nucleotides, the CDR3 is TGTGCCAGCAGGGTTAGGCCAGCTGGGGGAGGATACACTGAAGCTTTCTTT. As protein: CASRVRPAGGGYTEAFF. Full variable domain (rest looked up from reference TRBV28 and TRBJ1-1): DVKVTQSSRYLVKRTGEKVFLECVQDMDHENMFWYRQDPGLGLRLIYFSYDVKMKEKGDIPEGYSVSREKKERFSLILESASTNQTSMYLCASRVRPAGGGYTEAFFGQGTRLTVV.

The chain has TRBV27 and TRBJ2-7, with 7 bases aligning to TRBD1. Germline values: CDR1 MNHEY, CDR2 SMNVEV (reference sequence). The CDR3 loop spans 13 amino acids. V was clipped by 5 bases and J by 3 bases; unmatched bases: 4. The CDR3 region is CASSPTGSYEQYF. As DNA, the CDR3 is TGTGCCAGCAGTCCGACAGGGAGCTACGAGCAGTACTTC.

The V call is TRBV11-2, the J call TRBJ2-7, with TRBD1 matching over 9 bases. The CDR3 contains 15 residues. The V and J ends lost 5 bases and 2 bases, in that order; junction bases with no gene match: 7. Germline V gene lookup returns CDR1 SGHAT and CDR2 FQNNGV. The chain's CDR3 is CASSHGTGLTYEQYF. The CDR3 DNA sequence: TGTGCCAGCAGCCATGGGACAGGGCTGACCTACGAGCAGTACTTC.

The chain is built from TRBV30 and TRBJ2-2, with TRBD1 matching over 9 bases. There are 17 residues in the CDR3. Looked up from germline, CDR1 is GTSNPN and CDR2 is SVGIG (reference sequence). The ends lost 1 base at V and 5 bases at J; junction bases unmatched: 11. The CDR3 protein is CAWSDKTGTGNTGELFF. The DNA of the CDR3 is TGTGCCTGGAGTGACAAGACCGGGACAGGGAATACCGGGGAGCTGTTTTTT.

The chain combines TRBV5-6 with TRBJ1-2; maybe TRBD1 (5 bases). This CDR3 region has 14 residues. Germline CDR1 and CDR2: SGHDT and YYEEEE. V lost 1 base and J lost 4, with 11 bases in between. CDR3 DNA sequence: TGTGCCAGCAGCTTGACAGGTACCTTCTATGGCTACACCTTC. It translates to CASSLTGTFYGYTF.

The chain carries TRBV4-1 and TRBJ1-3, with TRBD1 identical over 7 bases. The CDR3 length is 15 residues. V lost 5 bases and J lost 4; bases outside the gene matches: 8. Germline V CDR1 and CDR2: MGHRA, YSYEKL. CDR3 nucleotide sequence: TGCGCCAGCAGCGCTTACAGGGGCCAAGGAAACACCATATATTTT. Translation gives CASSAYRGQGNTIYF.

This clone was seen once. This chain joins TRBV19 and TRBJ1-1; no clear D. Germline loops: CDR1 LNHDA, CDR2 SQIVND (reference sequence). The CDR3 runs 14 residues. Trimming left V 1 base short and J 1 base short, with 7 bases between. The CDR3 region has the DNA TGTGCCAGTAGTATAGTGCCAGGGAACACTGAAGCTTTCTTT. This translates into CASSIVPGNTEAFF.

This clone was observed once. The chain has TRBV7-9 and TRBJ2-1; 12 bases align to TRBD2. CDR3 length: 15 residues. Germline CDR1 SEHNR, CDR2 FQNEAQ (reference sequence). J gave up 8 bases and V 2 bases, and 4 bases lay outside the gene matches. CDR3 bases: TGTGCCAGCAGCTTAAGCGGACTAGCGGGATATGAGCAGTTCTTC. This translates into CASSLSGLAGYEQFF.

V usage is TRBV18 and J usage is TRBJ2-5; a weak D match, TRBD2 (5 bases). V lost 3 bases and J 2 bases, leaving 10 bases between the germline ends. The CDR3 is 14 amino acids. CDR1 and CDR2 from the germline V gene are KGHSH and LQKENI. The CDR3 sequence is CASSPMGEQETQYF. The CDR3 DNA sequence: TGTGCCAGCTCACCGATGGGAGAGCAAGAGACCCAGTACTTC.

The chain has TRBV11-2 and TRBJ2-1, with TRBD2 as a possible D gene (6 bases). The germline gives CDR1 SGHAT, CDR2 FQNNGV. The germline V and J ends were trimmed by 5 bases and 10 bases, with 21 bases remaining between them. CDR3 length equals 15 residues. Here the CDR3 reads CASSRGNQPRGEQFF. In DNA form, the CDR3 reads TGTGCCAGCAGCCGCGGGAACCAGCCCCGGGGGGAGCAGTTCTTC.

The J gene is TRBJ2-3, the V gene TRBV7-9; D might be TRBD1 (6 bases). Germline assignment: CDR1 SEHNR and CDR2 FQNEAQ (reference sequence). The ends were cut back, 4 bases at V and 2 bases at J, with 10 bases in the middle. The CDR3 extends over 14 amino acids. CDR3 nucleotide sequence: TGTGCCAGCAGCTATTGGACAGACACAGATACGCAGTATTTT. Translated: CASSYWTDTDTQYF.

The chain employs TRBV5-4 and TRBJ2-7; possibly TRBD2 for D (5 bases). CDR3 length equals 14 residues. The ends were cut back, 2 bases at V and 0 bases at J, with 9 bases in the middle. Germline CDR1 and CDR2: SGHNT and YYREEE (reference sequence). The CDR3 coding sequence is TGTGCCAGCAGCTTAGACGGGAACTCCTACGAGCAGTACTTC. Protein product: CASSLDGNSYEQYF.

This chain connects TRBV7-3 to TRBJ1-4; D unclear. V dropped 1 base and J dropped 8 bases, with 14 bases sitting between them. This CDR3 contains 15 residues. CDR1 is SGHTA and CDR2 is FQGTGA in the germline V gene. CDR3 bases: TGTGCCAGCAGCTTAATGGCCGGGGAGGGCGAAAAACTGTTTTTT. Amino acid sequence: CASSLMAGEGEKLFF.

The chain recombines TRBV9 with TRBJ2-3; 7 nucleotides agree with TRBD1. With 3 bases clipped from V and 0 bases from J, the junction kept 4 bases outside the gene matches. CDR1 and CDR2 from the germline V gene are SGDLS and YYNGEE. This CDR3 region has 15 residues. DNA of the CDR3: TGTGCCAGCAGCGCAGACAGGGCTAGCACAGATACGCAGTATTTT. As protein: CASSADRASTDTQYF.

The CDR3 DNA follows: TGTGCCAGCAGTTGGTCTAACAGAGATAATGAAAAACTGTTTTTT. The encoded protein is CASSWSNRDNEKLFF. The chain combines TRBV25-1 with TRBJ1-4; no reliable D call. From germline, CDR1 is MGHDK and CDR2 SYGVNS. CDR3 length: 15 residues. V lost 5 bases to trimming and J lost 4 bases, with 14 bases between them.

V gene TRBV9 combines with J gene TRBJ2-1; 10 nucleotides align to TRBD2. This CDR3 is 15 amino acids long. With 0 bases clipped from V and 10 bases from J, the junction kept 7 bases outside the gene matches. Germline loops: CDR1 SGDLS, CDR2 YYNGEE. CDR3 DNA sequence: TGTGCCAGCAGCGTAGGCATGAGCGGGAGGGGAGAGCAGTTCTTC. Translating it yields CASSVGMSGRGEQFF.

The CDR3 sequence is CAWSVQGNIQYF. Here the CDR3 DNA reads TGTGCCTGGAGTGTACAGGGAAACATTCAGTACTTC. This sequence joins TRBV30 and TRBJ2-4; D may be TRBD1 (6 bases). V gave up 0 bases and J gave up 6 bases, with 6 bases separating them. The CDR3 runs to 12 residues. Germline V gene lookup returns CDR1 GTSNPN and CDR2 SVGIG (reference sequence). Full variable domain (missing parts from reference TRBV30 and TRBJ2-4): SQTIHQWPATLVQPVGSPLSLECTVEGTSNPNLYWYRQAAGRGLQLLFYSVGIGQISSEVPQNLSASRPQDRQFILSSKKLLLSDSGFYLCAWSVQGNIQYFGAGTRLSVL.

The chain uses TRBV11-2 and TRBJ2-7; D uncertain. Germline V gives CDR1 SGHAT, CDR2 FQNNGV. The CDR3 sequence is 12 residues long. The V and J ends lost 2 bases and 3 bases respectively, with 5 bases between them. The CDR3 is CASSLLIYEQYF. In DNA form, the CDR3 reads TGTGCCAGCAGCTTACTTATCTACGAGCAGTACTTC.

The chain couples TRBV27 to TRBJ2-2; D call uncertain. Trimming cost V 1 base and J 6 bases, with 6 bases left between them. This CDR3 is 13 amino acids long. Germline loops: CDR1 MNHEY, CDR2 SMNVEV (reference sequence). CDR3 region: CASSLYIAGELFF. The DNA for the CDR3 is TGTGCCAGCAGTTTATATATAGCCGGGGAGCTGTTTTTT.

The chain carries TRBV5-1 and TRBJ1-2, with 10 nucleotides matching TRBD1. CDR1 and CDR2 (germline): SGHRS, YFSETQ. The CDR3 extends over 14 amino acids. V lost 2 bases to trimming and J lost 8 bases; unmatched junction nucleotides: 6. CDR3 DNA sequence: TGCGCCAGCAGCTTTACCGGGACAGGGGAAGGCTACACCTTC. Protein sequence: CASSFTGTGEGYTF.

This clone was detected only once. The chain carries TRBV19 and TRBJ1-5, with D uncertain. The CDR3 runs to 14 residues. Trimming left V 4 bases short and J 2 bases short, with 9 bases between. Germline CDR1 is LNHDA and CDR2 is SQIVND (reference sequence). CDR3 sequence: CASSRFQGNQPQHF. The CDR3 DNA is TGTGCCAGTAGTAGGTTTCAGGGCAATCAGCCCCAGCATTTT.